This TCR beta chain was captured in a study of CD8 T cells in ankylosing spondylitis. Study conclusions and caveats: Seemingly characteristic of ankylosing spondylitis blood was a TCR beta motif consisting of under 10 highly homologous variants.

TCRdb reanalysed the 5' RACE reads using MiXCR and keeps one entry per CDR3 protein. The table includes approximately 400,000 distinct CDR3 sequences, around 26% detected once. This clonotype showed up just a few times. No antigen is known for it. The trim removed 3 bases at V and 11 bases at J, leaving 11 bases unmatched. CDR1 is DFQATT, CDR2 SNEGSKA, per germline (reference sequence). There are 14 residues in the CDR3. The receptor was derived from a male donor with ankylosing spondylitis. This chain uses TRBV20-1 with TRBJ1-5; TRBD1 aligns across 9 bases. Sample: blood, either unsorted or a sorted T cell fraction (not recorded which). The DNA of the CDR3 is TGCAGTGCTAGCCGGGACAGGGCCTCAGGGGCCCAGCATTTT. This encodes CSASRDRASGAQHF.